Listed below are T cell receptor beta chains from one sample, sequenced in a study of cytomegalovirus exposure and HLA in healthy donors. The method was immunoSEQ multiplex PCR; TCRdb's version includes in-frame clones alone and lacks a portion of them. The repertoire holds approximately 120,000 clones, with around 67% as singletons. Sequencing was carried out using PBMCs. The receptors were gathered from a man between 60 and 75 years old in good health and CMV-seropositive. Both conserved end residues are part of each CDR3. The D gene is left open where the match is weak. Size is stated for part of the rows, as once, few or many counts, or as a class when the clone is expanded.

clone size	D gene	V gene	J gene	CDR3 DNA	CDR3 protein
once	-	TRBV30	TRBJ2-5	TGTGCCCGCTCAGGGGGGCGAGAGACCCAGTACTTC	CARSGGRETQYF
-	TRBD2	TRBV5-1	TRBJ2-5	TGCGCCAGCAGCTTGGTCTTGCGGGGGGACCAAGAGACCCAGTACTTC	CASSLVLRGDQETQYF
-	-	TRBV10-3	TRBJ1-3	TGTGCCACAAGACAGTACCTTTCTCAAAGAGGCTCTGGAAACACCATATATTTT	CATRQYLSQRGSGNTIYF
-	TRBD1	TRBV9	TRBJ1-1	TGTGCCAGCAGCGTAGGAACCGGGACAGGGATCACTGAAGCTTTCTTT	CASSVGTGTGITEAFF
-	TRBD1	TRBV2	TRBJ2-7	TGTGCCAGCAGTGTTTGGACAGGGGATTCGGGGGACTTC	CASSVWTGDSGDF
-	-	TRBV7-3	TRBJ2-2	TGTGCCAGCAGCCCGGTAGCGGGGGAGCTGTTTTTT	CASSPVAGELFF
-	-	TRBV5-1	TRBJ1-6	TGCGCCAGCAGCCGGGGTGTGGGATCACCCCTCCACTTT	CASSRGVGSPLHF
few	-	TRBV6-1	TRBJ1-4	TGTGCCAGCAGTGGTATGAGGGAGGTCGGGGAAAAACTGTTTTTT	CASSGMREVGEKLFF
-	-	TRBV28	TRBJ1-2	TGTGCCAGCAGTAAGATGACCGTTTTTCACCCTCAAAAAAAAGGGGACTACACCTTC	CASSKMTVFHPQKKGDYTF
-	TRBD2	TRBV30	TRBJ2-7	TGTGCCTGGAACCCCCGAGCTAGCGGGGGGAGAGAGCAGTACTTC	CAWNPRASGGREQYF
few	-	TRBV27	TRBJ1-3	TGTGCCAGCAGTTTGCACTGGTCGCGACTGGGCACCATATATTTT	CASSLHWSRLGTIYF
-	-	TRBV28	TRBJ1-5	TGTGCCAGCAGTTTAGGGCAGCTCTCTAATCAGCCCCAGCATTTT	CASSLGQLSNQPQHF
once	-	TRBV29-1	TRBJ2-1	TGCAGCGTTGAAGACACCGGGACTCCCAGCTCCTACAATGAGCAGTTCTTC	CSVEDTGTPSSYNEQFF
-	TRBD1	TRBV9	TRBJ1-2	TGTGCCAGCAGCCACGACAGGGGAGGTTATGGCTACACCTTC	CASSHDRGGYGYTF
few	-	TRBV29-1	TRBJ2-7	TGCAGCGTTGTAGGATATATAGGACTCGACGAGCAGTACTTC	CSVVGYIGLDEQYF
-	-	TRBV11-2	TRBJ1-4	TGTGCCAGCAGCTTCGGACAGCTCTTAAATGAAAAACTGTTTTTT	CASSFGQLLNEKLFF
-	-	TRBV30	TRBJ2-5	TGTGCCTGGAGTGTCCCAGGGCGGGAGACCCAGTACTTC	CAWSVPGRETQYF
-	-	TRBV6-1	TRBJ2-1	TGTGCCAGCAGTGAAGCCCGGGAGATAGCGAATGAGCAGTTCTTC	CASSEAREIANEQFF
-	-	TRBV30	TRBJ1-1	TGTGCCTGGAGTCGCGTGGTGGACACTGAAGCTTTCTTT	CAWSRVVDTEAFF
-	TRBD2	TRBV27	TRBJ2-3	TGTGCCAGCAGTTTAGATATCGCTAGCGGGGGCCGGGCAGATACGCAGTATTTT	CASSLDIASGGRADTQYF
few	-	TRBV5-1	TRBJ1-4	TGCGCCAGCAGCCGGAGCGGCGGAGGGGAAAAACTGTTTTTT	CASSRSGGGEKLFF
-	-	TRBV10-3	TRBJ1-1	TGTGCCATCAGTGAAAGGCAGACTGGAGCTTTCTTT	CAISERQTGAFF
few	-	TRBV7-9	TRBJ1-4	TGTGCCAGCAGCTTACTGAGGGGAGGTGAAAAACTGTTTTTT	CASSLLRGGEKLFF
-	TRBD2	TRBV30	TRBJ2-7	TGTGCCTGGAGCGGCGGGGGTTACGAGCAGTACTTC	CAWSGGGYEQYF
-	TRBD1	TRBV7-6	TRBJ2-7	TGTGCCAGCAGCCTGGGACAGTACGAGCAGTACTTC	CASSLGQYEQYF
-	-	TRBV5-4	TRBJ2-7	TGTGCCAGCAGTCCGGACTCTCGAGAGCAGTACTTC	CASSPDSREQYF
-	TRBD1	TRBV28	TRBJ2-2	TGTGCCAGCACCCTCACCGGGGACAGGGGGCGCGGGGAGCTGTTTTTT	CASTLTGDRGRGELFF
-	TRBD2	TRBV19	TRBJ2-1	TGTGCCAGTAGTACTAGCGGGGGGGCTATCAATGAGCAGTTCTTC	CASSTSGGAINEQFF
-	-	TRBV2	TRBJ1-2	TGTGCCAGCAGTCCAACGATCAGGATATATGGCTACACCTTC	CASSPTIRIYGYTF
-	-	TRBV6-5	TRBJ1-6	TGTGCCGTGGCCGCCAGTTCGAATTCACCCCTCCACTTT	CAVAASSNSPLHF
-	-	TRBV6-6	TRBJ2-7	TGTGCCAGCAGTTACTCGTACGAGGTTTGGGACGAGCAGTACTTC	CASSYSYEVWDEQYF
-	-	TRBV2	TRBJ1-4	TGTGCCAGCAGCCCCAGGGTGTTGAATAAAAAACTGTTTTTT	CASSPRVLNKKLFF
-	TRBD1	TRBV30	TRBJ1-6	TGTGCCTGGAGTGTCACGGGGACAGGAGGCAATTCACCCCTCCACTTT	CAWSVTGTGGNSPLHF
-	-	TRBV7-9	TRBJ2-7	TGTGCCAGCAGCCCGGACAACGGGCTATACGAGCAGTACTTC	CASSPDNGLYEQYF
-	-	TRBV5-1	TRBJ2-5	TGCGCCAGCAGCTTGGGTCCCTACCAAGAGACCCAGTACTTC	CASSLGPYQETQYF
-	-	TRBV7-8	TRBJ1-1	TGTGCCAGCAGCTTAGGCGGACCGTCGGGGGCTTTCTTT	CASSLGGPSGAFF
once	TRBD1	TRBV28	TRBJ1-6	TGTGCCAGCAGGAGAACCGGGACAGGGATTAATTCACCCCTCCACTTT	CASRRTGTGINSPLHF
-	-	TRBV29-1	TRBJ1-2	TGCAGCGTCCGGGGTGATGGCTATGGCTACACCTTC	CSVRGDGYGYTF
-	-	TRBV25-1	TRBJ1-6	TGTGCCAGCAGTTACTGGACAGATAATTCACCCCTCCACTTT	CASSYWTDNSPLHF
once	TRBD2	TRBV19	TRBJ2-2	TGTGCCAGTAGTATAGGCGGGGGGCCGGGCACCGGGGAGCTGTTTTTT	CASSIGGGPGTGELFF
-	-	TRBV7-2	TRBJ1-1	TGTGCCAGCAGCTTACGAGTAATGGACACTGAAGCTTTCTTT	CASSLRVMDTEAFF